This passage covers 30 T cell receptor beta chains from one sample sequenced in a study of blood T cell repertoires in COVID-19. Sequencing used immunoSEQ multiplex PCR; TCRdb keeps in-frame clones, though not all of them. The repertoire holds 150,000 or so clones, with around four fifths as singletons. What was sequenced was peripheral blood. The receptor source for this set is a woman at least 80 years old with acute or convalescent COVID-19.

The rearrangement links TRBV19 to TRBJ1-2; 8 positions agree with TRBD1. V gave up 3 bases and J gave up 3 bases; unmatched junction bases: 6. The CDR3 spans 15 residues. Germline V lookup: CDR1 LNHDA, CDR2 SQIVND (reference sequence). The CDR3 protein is CASSMPTGDYYGYTF. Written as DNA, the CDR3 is TGTGCCAGTAGTATGCCGACAGGGGACTACTATGGCTACACCTTC. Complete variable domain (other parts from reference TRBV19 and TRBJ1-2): DGGITQSPKYLFRKEGQNVTLSCEQNLNHDAMYWYRQDPGQGLRLIYYSQIVNDFQKGDIAEGYSVSREKKESFPLTVTSAQKNPTAFYLCASSMPTGDYYGYTFGSGTRLTVV.

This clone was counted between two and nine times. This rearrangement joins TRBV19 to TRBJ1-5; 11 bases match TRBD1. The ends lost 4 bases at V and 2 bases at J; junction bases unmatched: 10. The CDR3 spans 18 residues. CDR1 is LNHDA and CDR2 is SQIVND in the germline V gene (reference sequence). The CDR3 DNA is TGTGCCAGTAGTAGCCTCGGACAGGGGGCTCTGGGCAATCAGCCCCAGCATTTT. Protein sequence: CASSSLGQGALGNQPQHF.

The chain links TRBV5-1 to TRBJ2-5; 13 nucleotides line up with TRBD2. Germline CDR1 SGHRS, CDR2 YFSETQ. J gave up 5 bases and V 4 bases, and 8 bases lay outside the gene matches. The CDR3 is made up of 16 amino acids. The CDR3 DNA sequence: TGCGCCAGCAGCACCGGACTAGCGGGAGAAGGTGAGACCCAGTACTTC. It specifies CASSTGLAGEGETQYF.

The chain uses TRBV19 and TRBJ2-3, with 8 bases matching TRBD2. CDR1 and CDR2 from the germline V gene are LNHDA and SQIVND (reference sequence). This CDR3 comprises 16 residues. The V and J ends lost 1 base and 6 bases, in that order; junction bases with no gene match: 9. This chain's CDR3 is CASSIGASGSVDTQYF. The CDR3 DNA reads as TGTGCCAGTAGTATAGGGGCTAGCGGGTCAGTTGATACGCAGTATTTT.

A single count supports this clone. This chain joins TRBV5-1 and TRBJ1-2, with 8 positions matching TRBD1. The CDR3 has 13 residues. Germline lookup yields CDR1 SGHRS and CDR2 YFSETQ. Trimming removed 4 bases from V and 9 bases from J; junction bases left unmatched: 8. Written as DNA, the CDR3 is TGCGCCAGCAGCCCGACAGGGGATCTGAGCTACACCTTC. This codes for CASSPTGDLSYTF.

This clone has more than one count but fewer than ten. This CDR3 is CASSLDRDRGLTF. CDR3 nucleotide sequence: TGTGCCAGCAGCTTGGATCGGGACAGGGGCCTCACCTTC. This chain uses TRBV5-4 with TRBJ1-2, with TRBD1 matching 10 bases. The germline gives CDR1 SGHNT, CDR2 YYREEE (reference sequence). With V trimmed by 0 bases and J by 13 bases, 6 bases remained unmatched. The CDR3 totals 13 residues.

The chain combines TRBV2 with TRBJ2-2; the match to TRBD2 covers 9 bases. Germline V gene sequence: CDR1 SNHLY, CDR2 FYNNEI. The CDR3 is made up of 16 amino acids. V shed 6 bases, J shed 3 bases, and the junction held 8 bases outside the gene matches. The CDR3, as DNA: TGTGCCAGCAGCCCTCATAGCGGGAGAGACACCGGGGAGCTGTTTTTT. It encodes CASSPHSGRDTGELFF.

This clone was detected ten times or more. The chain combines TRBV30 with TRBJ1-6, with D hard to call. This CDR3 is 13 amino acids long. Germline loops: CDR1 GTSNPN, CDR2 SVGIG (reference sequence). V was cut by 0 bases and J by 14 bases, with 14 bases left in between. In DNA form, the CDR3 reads TGTGCCTGGAGTGTCCAACCCTCGGAGGCCCTCCACTTT. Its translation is CAWSVQPSEALHF.

CDR3 in amino acids: CASRTVADGYTF. CDR3 nucleotides: TGTGCCAGCAGGACAGTCGCCGATGGCTACACCTTC. The chain joins TRBV2 to TRBJ1-2; tentative D call: TRBD1 (5 bases). V dropped 6 bases and J dropped 6 bases, with 11 bases sitting between them. Germline V gene lookup returns CDR1 SNHLY and CDR2 FYNNEI. CDR3 size: 12 residues. The full variable domain, completed using reference TRBV2 and TRBJ1-2, is EPEVTQTPSHQVTQMGQEVILRCVPISNHLYFYWYRQILGQKVEFLVSFYNNEISEKSEIFDDQFSVERPDGSNFTLKIRSTKLEDSAMYFCASRTVADGYTFGSGTRLTVV.

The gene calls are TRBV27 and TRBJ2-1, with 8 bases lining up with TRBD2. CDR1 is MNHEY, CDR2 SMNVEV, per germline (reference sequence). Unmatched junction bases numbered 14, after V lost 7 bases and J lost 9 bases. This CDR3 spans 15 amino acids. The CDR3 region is CASTIDLAGQGEQFF. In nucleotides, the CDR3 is TGTGCCAGCACGATAGATCTAGCGGGTCAGGGTGAGCAGTTCTTC.

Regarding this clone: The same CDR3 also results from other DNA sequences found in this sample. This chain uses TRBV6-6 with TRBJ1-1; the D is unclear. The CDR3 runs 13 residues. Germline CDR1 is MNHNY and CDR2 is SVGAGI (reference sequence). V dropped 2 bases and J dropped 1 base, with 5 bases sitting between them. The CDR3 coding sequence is TGTGCCAGCAGTTACGGGAGGAACACTGAAGCTTTCTTT. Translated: CASSYGRNTEAFF.

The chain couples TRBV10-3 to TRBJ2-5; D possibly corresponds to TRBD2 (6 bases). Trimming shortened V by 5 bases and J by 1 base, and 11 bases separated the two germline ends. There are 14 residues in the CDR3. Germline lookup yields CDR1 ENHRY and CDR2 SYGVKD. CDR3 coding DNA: TGTGCCATCAGTCAAGCGGGCTTCCAAGAGACCCAGTACTTC. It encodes CAISQAGFQETQYF.

CDR3 sequence (DNA): TGCGCCAGCAGCTCGGGACTAGCGCAGAGCACAGATACGCAGTATTTT. It codes for CASSSGLAQSTDTQYF. The rearrangement uses TRBV5-1 and TRBJ2-3; 10 nucleotides align to TRBD2. The CDR3 sequence is 16 residues long. J was trimmed by 0 bases and V by 3 bases; bases with no gene match: 4. CDR1 is SGHRS, CDR2 YFSETQ, per germline.

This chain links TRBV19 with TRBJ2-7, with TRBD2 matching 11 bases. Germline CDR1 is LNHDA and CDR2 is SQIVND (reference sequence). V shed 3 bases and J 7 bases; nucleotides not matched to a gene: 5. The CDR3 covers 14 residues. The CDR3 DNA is TGTGCCAGTAGTATCAGGGGACTAGCGGCTGAGCAGTACTTC. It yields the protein CASSIRGLAAEQYF.

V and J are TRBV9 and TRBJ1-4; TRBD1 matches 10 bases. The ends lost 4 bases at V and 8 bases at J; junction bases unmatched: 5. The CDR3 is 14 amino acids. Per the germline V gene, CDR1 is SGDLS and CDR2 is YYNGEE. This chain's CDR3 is CASSPDRGDEKLFF. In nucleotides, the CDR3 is TGTGCCAGCAGCCCGGACAGGGGGGACGAAAAACTGTTTTTT.

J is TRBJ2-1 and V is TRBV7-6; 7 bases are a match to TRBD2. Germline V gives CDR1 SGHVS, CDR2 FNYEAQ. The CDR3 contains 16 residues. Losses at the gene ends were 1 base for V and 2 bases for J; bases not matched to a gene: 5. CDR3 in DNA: TGTGCCAGCAGCTTAGAACTAGCGAGCCCCTACAATGAGCAGTTCTTC. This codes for CASSLELASPYNEQFF.

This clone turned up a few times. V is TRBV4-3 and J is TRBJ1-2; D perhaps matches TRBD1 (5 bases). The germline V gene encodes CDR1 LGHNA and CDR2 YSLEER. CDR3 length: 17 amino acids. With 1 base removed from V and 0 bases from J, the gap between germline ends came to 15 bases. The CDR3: CASSQAVGLIANYGYTF. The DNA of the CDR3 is TGCGCCAGCAGCCAAGCCGTGGGACTCATCGCTAACTATGGCTACACCTTC.

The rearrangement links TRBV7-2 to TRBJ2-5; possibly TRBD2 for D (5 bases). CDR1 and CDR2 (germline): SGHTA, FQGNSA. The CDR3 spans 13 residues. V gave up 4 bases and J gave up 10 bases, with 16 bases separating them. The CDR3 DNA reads TGTGCCAGCAGCTCGAACAGCGTAGCGAACCAGTACTTC. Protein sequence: CASSSNSVANQYF.

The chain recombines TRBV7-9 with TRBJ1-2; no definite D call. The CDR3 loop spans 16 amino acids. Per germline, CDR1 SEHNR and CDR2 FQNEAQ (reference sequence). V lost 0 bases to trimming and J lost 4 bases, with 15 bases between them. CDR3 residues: CASSLALGLYLYGYTF. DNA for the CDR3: TGTGCCAGCAGCTTAGCCTTGGGCCTCTACCTCTATGGCTACACCTTC.

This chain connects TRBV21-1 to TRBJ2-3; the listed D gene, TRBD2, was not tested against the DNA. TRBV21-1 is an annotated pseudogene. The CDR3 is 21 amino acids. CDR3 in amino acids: CASSKVTTPTTSGRSTDTQYF. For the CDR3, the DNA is TGTGCCAGCAGCAAAGTAACCACCCCCACTACTAGCGGGCGGAGCACAGATACGCAGTATTTT.

The CDR3 DNA reads TGTGCCAGCAGCTTAGAAAGGGGGCGCGGCTACACCTTC. This codes for CASSLERGRGYTF. The chain links TRBV11-2 to TRBJ1-2; 7 bases match TRBD1. There are 13 residues in the CDR3. The germline V gene has CDR1 SGHAT and CDR2 FQNNGV. With 0 bases clipped from V and 8 bases from J, the junction kept 3 bases outside the gene matches. The entire variable domain, with the rest obtained from reference TRBV11-2 and TRBJ1-2, is as follows: EAGVAQSPRYKIIEKRQSVAFWCNPISGHATLYWYQQILGQGPKLLIQFQNNGVVDDSQLPKDRFSAERLKGVDSTLKIQPAKLEDSAVYLCASSLERGRGYTFGSGTRLTVV.

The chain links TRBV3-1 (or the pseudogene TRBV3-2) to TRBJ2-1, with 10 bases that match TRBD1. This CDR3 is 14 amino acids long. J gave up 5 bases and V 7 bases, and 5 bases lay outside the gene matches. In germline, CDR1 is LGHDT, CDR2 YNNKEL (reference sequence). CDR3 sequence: CASNTGTGDNEQFF. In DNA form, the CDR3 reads TGTGCCAGCAATACCGGGACAGGGGACAATGAGCAGTTCTTC.

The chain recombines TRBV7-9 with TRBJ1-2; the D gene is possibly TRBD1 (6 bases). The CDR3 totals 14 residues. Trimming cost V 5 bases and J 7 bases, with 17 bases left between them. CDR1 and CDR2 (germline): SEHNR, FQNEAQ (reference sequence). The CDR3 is CASSHLGGAVGYTF. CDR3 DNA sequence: TGTGCCAGCAGCCACCTTGGGGGGGCGGTTGGCTACACCTTC.

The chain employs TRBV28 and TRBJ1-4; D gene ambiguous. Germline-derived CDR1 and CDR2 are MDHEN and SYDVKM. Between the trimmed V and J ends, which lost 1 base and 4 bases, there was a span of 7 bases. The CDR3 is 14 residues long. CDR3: CASSLSGYNEKLFF. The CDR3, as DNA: TGTGCCAGCAGTTTATCGGGGTATAATGAAAAACTGTTTTTT.

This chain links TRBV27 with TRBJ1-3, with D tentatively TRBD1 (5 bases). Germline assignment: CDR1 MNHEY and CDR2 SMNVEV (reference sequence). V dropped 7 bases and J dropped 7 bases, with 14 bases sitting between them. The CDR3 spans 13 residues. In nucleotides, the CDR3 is TGTGCCAGCACTAGCCCGGGGGAGAACACCATATATTTT. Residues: CASTSPGENTIYF.

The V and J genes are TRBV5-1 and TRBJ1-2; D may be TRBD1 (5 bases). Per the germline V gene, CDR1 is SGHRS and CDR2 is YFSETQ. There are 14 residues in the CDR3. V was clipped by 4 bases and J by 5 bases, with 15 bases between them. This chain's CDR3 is CASSPDTFGYGYTF. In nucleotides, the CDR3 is TGCGCCAGCAGCCCGGACACCTTCGGGTATGGCTACACCTTC.

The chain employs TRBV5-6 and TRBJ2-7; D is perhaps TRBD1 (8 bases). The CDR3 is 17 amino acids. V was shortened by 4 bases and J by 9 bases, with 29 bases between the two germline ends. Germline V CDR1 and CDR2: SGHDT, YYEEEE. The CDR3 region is CASSTDRGWAGEPVQYF. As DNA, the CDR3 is TGTGCCAGCAGCACCGACAGGGGTTGGGCGGGAGAGCCTGTGCAGTACTTC.

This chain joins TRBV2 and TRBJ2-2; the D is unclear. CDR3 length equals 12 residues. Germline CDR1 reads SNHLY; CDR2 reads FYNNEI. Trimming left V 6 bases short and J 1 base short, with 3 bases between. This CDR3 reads CASSRNTGELFF. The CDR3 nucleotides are TGTGCCAGCAGCCGGAACACCGGGGAGCTGTTTTTT.

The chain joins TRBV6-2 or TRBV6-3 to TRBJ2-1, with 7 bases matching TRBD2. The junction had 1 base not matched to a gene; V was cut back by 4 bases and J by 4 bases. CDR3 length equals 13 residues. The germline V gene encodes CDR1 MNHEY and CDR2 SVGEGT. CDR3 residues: CASSWGLYNEQFF. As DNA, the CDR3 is TGTGCCAGCAGTTGGGGACTATACAATGAGCAGTTCTTC.

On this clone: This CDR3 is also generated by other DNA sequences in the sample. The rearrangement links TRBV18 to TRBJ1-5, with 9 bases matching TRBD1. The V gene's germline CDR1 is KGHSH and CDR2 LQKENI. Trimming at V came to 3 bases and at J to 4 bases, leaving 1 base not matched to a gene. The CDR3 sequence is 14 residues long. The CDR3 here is CASSPTGGNQPQHF. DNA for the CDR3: TGTGCCAGCTCACCGACAGGGGGAAATCAGCCCCAGCATTTT.